Following are 9 T cell receptor beta chains from one sample sequenced in a study of T cell repertoires in cytomegalovirus infection. TCRdb ran MiXCR on the reads and lists one entry per CDR3 protein. The sample includes over 95,000 distinct CDR3 sequences, around 30% of them seen just once. These receptors have no identified antigens. The starting material was CD8+ T cells from cultured PBMCs, obtained from culture after CMV antigen stimulation. These receptors were obtained from a human donor in good health (CMV status not recorded). Some clones in this sample may be carry-over from other donors' samples.

This clonotype was detected a few times. The chain recombines TRBV7-9 with TRBJ2-7; D is undetermined. The CDR3 consists of 11 residues. V lost 2 bases, J lost 9 bases, and 8 bases lay in between. The V gene's germline CDR1 is SEHNR and CDR2 FQNEAQ (reference sequence). The CDR3 DNA reads as TGTGCCAGCAGCTTATTGGGTGGGCAGTACTTC. Translated, it gives CASSLLGGQYF. Using reference TRBV7-9 and TRBJ2-7 for the parts outside the CDR3, the full variable domain is DTGVSQNPRHKITKRGQNVTFRCDPISEHNRLYWYRQTLGQGPEFLTYFQNEAQLEKSRLLSDRFSAERPKGSFSTLEIQRTEQGDSAMYLCASSLLGGQYFGPGTRLTVT.

The rearrangement links TRBV18 to TRBJ2-5; D is uncertain. Trimming took 0 bases from V and 2 from J, leaving 4 bases between them. The germline gives CDR1 KGHSH, CDR2 LQKENI. The CDR3 spans 13 residues. DNA of the CDR3: TGTGCCAGCTCACCACCCTCACAAGAGACCCAGTACTTC. It codes for CASSPPSQETQYF.

The rearrangement joins TRBV5-5 to TRBJ2-1; either TRBD1 or TRBD2 may fit D (7 bases each). The V gene lost 4 bases and the J gene lost 4 bases, with 18 bases spanning the gap. The CDR3 spans 16 residues. CDR1 and CDR2 from the germline V gene are SGHKS and YYEKEE (reference sequence). CDR3: CASSQQGGGPYNEQFF. In DNA form, the CDR3 reads TGTGCCAGCAGCCAACAGGGAGGGGGCCCTTACAATGAGCAGTTCTTC.

This clonotype was recorded many times. The rearrangement uses TRBV7-8 and TRBJ2-1, with D perhaps TRBD1 (6 bases). V was trimmed by 3 bases and J by 5 bases, leaving 14 bases between them. Germline V gives CDR1 SGHVS, CDR2 FQNEAQ. The CDR3 contains 15 residues. The CDR3 region is CASSFWQGYNNEQFF. The CDR3 DNA reads as TGTGCCAGCAGCTTTTGGCAGGGGTACAACAATGAGCAGTTCTTC.

The chain couples TRBV5-5 to TRBJ1-5; maybe TRBD1 (5 bases). Trimming took 0 bases from V and 3 from J, leaving 10 bases between them. Germline loops: CDR1 SGHKS, CDR2 YYEKEE (reference sequence). This CDR3 contains 15 residues. The CDR3 nucleotides are TGTGCCAGCAGCTTGGGGTCAGGGATCAATCAGCCCCAGCATTTT. This sequence encodes CASSLGSGINQPQHF. Drawing the rest from reference TRBV5-5 and TRBJ1-5, the complete variable domain is DAGVTQSPTHLIKTRGQQVTLRCSPISGHKSVSWYQQVLGQGPQFIFQYYEKEERGRGNFPDRFSARQFPNYSSELNVNALLLGDSALYLCASSLGSGINQPQHFGDGTRLSIL.

This clonotype was observed a few times. The chain joins TRBV7-9 to TRBJ1-1; D call uncertain. Germline assignment: CDR1 SEHNR and CDR2 FQNEAQ (reference sequence). The length of the CDR3 is 14 residues. Deletions cut 0 bases from V and 0 bases from J, with 5 bases between. The CDR3, as DNA: TGTGCCAGCAGCTTAGCGATAATGAACACTGAAGCTTTCTTT. Protein sequence: CASSLAIMNTEAFF.

This clonotype was found many times. This chain connects TRBV7-9 to TRBJ2-1; D not certain. Germline V gene data show CDR1 as SEHNR and CDR2 as FQNEAQ (reference sequence). The CDR3 is 13 amino acids. Trimming took off 0 bases at V and 6 bases at J, with 6 bases between the two ends. DNA for the CDR3: TGTGCCAGCAGCTTAGCCGTCGGCAATGAGCAGTTCTTC. Its translation is CASSLAVGNEQFF.

The gene calls are TRBV6-1 and TRBJ1-1, with D possibly matching TRBD1 (6 bases). V lost 1 base and J 7 bases, leaving 16 bases between the germline ends. CDR3 size: 15 residues. Germline lookup yields CDR1 MNHNS and CDR2 SASEGT. CDR3 residues: CASSEGGGAFGEAFF. The DNA of the CDR3 is TGTGCCAGCAGTGAAGGAGGGGGGGCCTTTGGTGAAGCTTTCTTT.

This chain joins TRBV5-4 and TRBJ1-1, with 8 positions matching TRBD1. J lost 8 bases, V lost 4 bases, and 7 bases had no gene match. Germline V gene data show CDR1 as SGHNT and CDR2 as YYREEE (reference sequence). CDR3 length: 13 residues. This CDR3 is CASSPPSGGEAFF. The CDR3 DNA sequence: TGTGCCAGCAGCCCGCCCTCAGGGGGCGAAGCTTTCTTT.